The 32 T cell receptor beta chains below all came from one sample that was sequenced in a study of blood T cell repertoires in COVID-19. Repertoires were generated with immunoSEQ multiplex PCR, while TCRdb's copy carries only in-frame clones and drops some. This table holds fewer than 110,000 clones, roughly 87% found once. Sequenced input: peripheral blood. These receptors were obtained from a human donor in a cohort sampled during active COVID-19.

This clone was seen a handful of times. The rearrangement joins TRBV21-1 to TRBJ1-5; the table calls TRBD1, which could not be checked here. TRBV21-1 is a recognized pseudogene. The CDR3 runs to 14 residues. The CDR3 bases are TGTGCCAGCGACGGACAGGGGGATAATCAGCCCCAGCATTTT. This gives the protein CASDGQGDNQPQHF.

This chain's CDR3 is CASSLLGPKETQYF. The CDR3 DNA reads as TGTGCCAGCAGCTTGCTAGGCCCTAAAGAGACCCAGTACTTC. The chain recombines TRBV7-2 with TRBJ2-5; D not certain. The CDR3 is made up of 14 amino acids. Trimming took off 3 bases at V and 3 bases at J, with 11 bases between the two ends. CDR1 and CDR2 (germline): SGHTA, FQGNSA.

The chain carries TRBV6-5 and TRBJ2-1, with 7 bases lining up with TRBD2. Germline CDR1 reads MNHEY; CDR2 reads SVGAGI. CDR3 length: 16 residues. Losses at the gene ends were 0 bases for V and 1 base for J; bases not matched to a gene: 3. The CDR3 region has the DNA TGTGCCAGCAGTTACTCCGCGGGAGAGTCCTACAATGAGCAGTTCTTC. It is translated as CASSYSAGESYNEQFF.

The chain joins TRBV27 to TRBJ2-2; no reliable D call. Trimming left V 6 bases short and J 1 base short, with 9 bases between. Per germline, CDR1 MNHEY and CDR2 SMNVEV (reference sequence). The CDR3 runs to 14 residues. In DNA form, the CDR3 reads TGTGCCAGCAGGCTAAACAGGAACACCGGGGAGCTGTTTTTT. As protein: CASRLNRNTGELFF.

The chain joins TRBV5-1 to TRBJ1-5; 9 bases fit TRBD1. Germline lookup yields CDR1 SGHRS and CDR2 YFSETQ. The CDR3 extends over 15 amino acids. V dropped 5 bases and J dropped 3; count of bases not matched to a gene: 6. CDR3 residues: CASRRTGELNQPQHF. In DNA, the CDR3 is TGCGCCAGCAGGAGGACAGGGGAACTCAATCAGCCCCAGCATTTT.

The rearrangement links TRBV7-9 to TRBJ2-7; 9 bases line up with TRBD1. Per the germline V gene, CDR1 is SEHNR and CDR2 is FQNEAQ (reference sequence). J was trimmed by 4 bases and V by 5 bases; bases with no gene match: 9. The CDR3 consists of 15 residues. This CDR3 reads CASSQGQGKIYEQYF. In DNA, the CDR3 is TGTGCCAGCAGCCAGGGACAGGGCAAAATTTACGAGCAGTACTTC.

The V gene is TRBV24-1, the J gene TRBJ2-1; the match to TRBD1 covers 8 bases. CDR1 and CDR2 (germline): KGHDR, SFDVKD. With V trimmed by 4 bases and J by 2 bases, 3 bases remained unmatched. This CDR3 contains 15 residues. CDR3 coding DNA: TGTGCCACCAGTGACCGGGACAGGCCCTACAATGAGCAGTTCTTC. It yields the protein CATSDRDRPYNEQFF.

This clone was seen more than once but under ten times. The chain joins TRBV2 to TRBJ2-7; D is possibly TRBD1 (6 bases). The CDR3 length is 14 residues. Trimming removed 5 bases at V and 3 bases at J, with 14 bases between. Germline lookup yields CDR1 SNHLY and CDR2 FYNNEI. CDR3 nucleotides: TGTGCCAGCAGTCATATTACGGGACACTACGAGCAGTACTTC. This gives the protein CASSHITGHYEQYF. The full variable domain, completed using reference TRBV2 and TRBJ2-7, is EPEVTQTPSHQVTQMGQEVILRCVPISNHLYFYWYRQILGQKVEFLVSFYNNEISEKSEIFDDQFSVERPDGSNFTLKIRSTKLEDSAMYFCASSHITGHYEQYFGPGTRLTVT.

This clone came up a few times. The V and J genes are TRBV18 and TRBJ1-3; TRBD1 is a possible D gene (6 bases). Germline CDR1 and CDR2: KGHSH and LQKENI. V was shortened by 3 bases and J by 4 bases, with 10 bases between the two germline ends. The CDR3 is 14 residues long. The CDR3 here is CASSPSGEGNTIYF. The CDR3 nucleotides are TGTGCCAGCTCACCTTCAGGGGAGGGAAACACCATATATTTT.

The CDR3 here is CAIGTGYEQYF. CDR3 coding DNA: TGTGCCATTGGGACTGGCTACGAGCAGTACTTC. This sequence joins TRBV10-3 and TRBJ2-7; TRBD2 is a possible D gene (6 bases). The CDR3 totals 11 residues. The V gene lost 9 bases and the J gene lost 3 bases, with 9 bases spanning the gap. Germline lookup yields CDR1 ENHRY and CDR2 SYGVKD.

The V gene is TRBV7-9, the J gene TRBJ1-3; 8 nucleotides match TRBD1. The CDR3 loop spans 17 amino acids. Germline-derived CDR1 and CDR2 are SEHNR and FQNEAQ (reference sequence). V trimming: 5 bases; J trimming: 1 base; junction bases outside the gene matches: 10. CDR3 region: CASSLGQGGSSGNTIYF. CDR3 nucleotide sequence: TGTGCCAGCAGCCTAGGACAGGGAGGATCTTCTGGAAACACCATATATTTT.

V usage is TRBV27 and J usage is TRBJ2-5, with 7 bases fitting TRBD2. CDR1 is MNHEY and CDR2 is SMNVEV in the germline V gene (reference sequence). This CDR3 is 12 amino acids long. J was trimmed by 2 bases and V by 10 bases; bases with no gene match: 4. CDR3: CATRAGQETQYF. The CDR3 region has the DNA TGTGCCACCCGAGCGGGGCAAGAGACCCAGTACTTC.

The chain joins TRBV15 to TRBJ1-6; the D is unclear. Trimming removed 1 base from V and 4 bases from J, with 20 bases in between. This CDR3 spans 19 amino acids. From germline, CDR1 is LNHNV and CDR2 YYDKDF (reference sequence). The CDR3 loop reads CATSRVVSRRNYYNSPLHF. In DNA, the CDR3 is TGTGCCACCAGCAGAGTAGTATCACGGCGAAACTATTATAATTCACCCCTCCACTTT. Filled out from reference TRBV15 and TRBJ1-6, the complete variable domain reads DAMVIQNPRYQVTQFGKPVTLSCSQTLNHNVMYWYQQKSSQAPKLLFHYYDKDFNNEADTPDNFQSRRPNTSFCFLDIRSPGLGDTAMYLCATSRVVSRRNYYNSPLHFGNGTRLTVT.

This clone occurred a few times. The chain links TRBV7-5 to TRBJ1-2; the D call in the table, TRBD1, was not verified against the DNA. TRBV7-5 is noted as a pseudogene. This CDR3 has 14 residues. CDR3 loop: CVRSLDRQGYGYTF. CDR3 nucleotide sequence: TGTGTCAGAAGCTTAGACCGACAGGGGTATGGCTACACCTTC.

The chain carries TRBV5-1 and TRBJ1-2, with 8 bases identical to TRBD1. The CDR3 is 14 residues long. CDR1 and CDR2 from the germline V gene are SGHRS and YFSETQ. Trimming at V came to 4 bases and at J to 6 bases, leaving 8 bases not matched to a gene. CDR3 DNA: TGCGCCAGCAGCAAATTGACAGGGGAGGATGGCTACACCTTC. This codes for CASSKLTGEDGYTF. Full variable domain (rest looked up from reference TRBV5-1 and TRBJ1-2): KAGVTQTPRYLIKTRGQQVTLSCSPISGHRSVSWYQQTPGQGLQFLFEYFSETQRNKGNFPGRFSGRQFSNSRSEMNVSTLELGDSALYLCASSKLTGEDGYTFGSGTRLTVV.

V usage is TRBV5-1 and J usage is TRBJ2-7; D is undetermined. The V end was cut by 1 base, the J end by 2 bases, with 4 bases between. The length of the CDR3 is 12 residues. Germline CDR1 is SGHRS and CDR2 is YFSETQ. CDR3 residues: CASSLTTYEQYF. The CDR3 DNA is TGCGCCAGCAGCTTGACAACCTACGAGCAGTACTTC.

The chain joins TRBV5-6 to TRBJ2-3, with 7 bases lining up with TRBD1. Germline V gives CDR1 SGHDT, CDR2 YYEEEE. V dropped 4 bases and J dropped 5; count of bases not matched to a gene: 10. The CDR3 covers 15 residues. CDR3 coding DNA: TGTGCCAGCAGCCAACTGACAGGGAGTGGAGATACGCAGTATTTT. Translation gives CASSQLTGSGDTQYF.

In its sample, this clone was seen once. Sequence at one end of the junction differs from germline and may be a read error. V and J are TRBV5-1 and TRBJ1-5; possible D gene TRBD1, 6 bases. Germline V CDR1 and CDR2: SGHRS, YFSETQ. This CDR3 region has 15 residues. DNA for the CDR3: TGCGCCAGCAGGTTGGACAGAAATAGCAATCAGCCCCAGCATTTT. Its protein is CASRLDRNSNQPQHF. Full variable domain (rest looked up from reference TRBV5-1 and TRBJ1-5): KAGVTQTPRYLIKTRGQQVTLSCSPISGHRSVSWYQQTPGQGLQFLFEYFSETQRNKGNFPGRFSGRQFSNSRSEMNVSTLELGDSALYLCASRLDRNSNQPQHFGDGTRLSIL.

The rearrangement uses TRBV30 and TRBJ2-7; maybe TRBD2 (5 bases). Trimming cost V 0 bases and J 3 bases, with 27 bases left between them. The CDR3 contains 19 residues. Germline CDR1 and CDR2: GTSNPN and SVGIG (reference sequence). CDR3 nucleotide sequence: TGTGCCTGGAGTGTACGGGTGGGAAGAGGGCTGGGCCAAATCTACGAGCAGTACTTC. Translating it yields CAWSVRVGRGLGQIYEQYF. Drawing the rest from reference TRBV30 and TRBJ2-7, the complete variable domain is SQTIHQWPATLVQPVGSPLSLECTVEGTSNPNLYWYRQAAGRGLQLLFYSVGIGQISSEVPQNLSASRPQDRQFILSSKKLLLSDSGFYLCAWSVRVGRGLGQIYEQYFGPGTRLTVT.

The chain has TRBV5-5 and TRBJ2-5, with 7 bases that match TRBD1. The CDR3 has 17 residues. The J segment lost 2 bases and the V segment lost 0 bases, leaving 10 bases of the junction unmatched. Germline CDR1 reads SGHKS; CDR2 reads YYEKEE (reference sequence). The CDR3 reads CASSLVITGVGQETQYF. CDR3 DNA: TGTGCCAGCAGCTTGGTTATAACAGGGGTAGGACAAGAGACCCAGTACTTC.

This clone came up a few times. The chain joins TRBV3-1 (or the pseudogene TRBV3-2) to TRBJ1-5; weak D call: TRBD1 (6 bases). Between the trimmed V and J ends, which lost 6 bases and 0 bases, there was a span of 18 bases. The CDR3 spans 17 residues. Germline V gene lookup returns CDR1 LGHDT and CDR2 YNNKEL (reference sequence). CDR3 protein: CASSKDNREGSNQPQHF. The CDR3 nucleotides read TGTGCCAGCAGTAAAGACAACAGGGAGGGTAGCAATCAGCCCCAGCATTTT.

The rearrangement joins TRBV5-5 to TRBJ1-2, with D possibly matching TRBD1 (5 bases). Germline CDR1 reads SGHKS; CDR2 reads YYEKEE (reference sequence). Trimming stripped 0 bases from V and 0 bases from J, with 21 bases between. This CDR3 has 19 amino acids. DNA of the CDR3: TGTGCCAGCAGCTTGGGTCAGGGCCCCTACCCCCTAGCTAACTATGGCTACACCTTC. It is translated as CASSLGQGPYPLANYGYTF.

The chain carries TRBV28 and TRBJ2-7; TRBD2 matches 7 bases. This CDR3 spans 14 amino acids. Trimming cost V 5 bases and J 6 bases; bases outside gene matches: 10. Germline loops: CDR1 MDHEN, CDR2 SYDVKM. The CDR3 loop reads CASSGDYGVAEQYF. CDR3 DNA: TGTGCCAGCAGTGGGGACTATGGGGTTGCCGAGCAGTACTTC.

This chain joins TRBV19 and TRBJ1-1, with 7 bases aligning to TRBD1. Germline V CDR1 and CDR2: LNHDA, SQIVND (reference sequence). Losses at the gene ends were 5 bases for V and 1 base for J; bases not matched to a gene: 4. The CDR3 is 14 residues long. CDR3 in amino acids: CASSAGTANTEAFF. CDR3 nucleotide sequence: TGTGCCAGTAGTGCCGGGACAGCGAACACTGAAGCTTTCTTT. The complete variable domain, with remaining parts taken from reference TRBV19 and TRBJ1-1, reads DGGITQSPKYLFRKEGQNVTLSCEQNLNHDAMYWYRQDPGQGLRLIYYSQIVNDFQKGDIAEGYSVSREKKESFPLTVTSAQKNPTAFYLCASSAGTANTEAFFGQGTRLTVV.

V is TRBV5-5 and J is TRBJ2-1, with 10 bases fitting TRBD2. With V trimmed by 6 bases and J by 1 base, 4 bases remained unmatched. The germline gives CDR1 SGHKS, CDR2 YYEKEE (reference sequence). The CDR3 length is 15 residues. In DNA, the CDR3 is TGTGCCAGCACTGTGGGACTAGCGTCCTACAATGAGCAGTTCTTC. Translated, it gives CASTVGLASYNEQFF.

This chain joins TRBV6-6 and TRBJ2-6, with D possibly TRBD2 on 5 matching bases. V lost 6 bases, J lost 4 bases, and 13 bases lay in between. The CDR3 is 15 amino acids. The V gene's germline CDR1 is MNHNY and CDR2 SVGAGI (reference sequence). The CDR3 protein is CASSRNLAGANVLTF. The CDR3 region has the DNA TGTGCCAGCAGCCGGAACTTAGCGGGGGCCAACGTCCTGACTTTC.

The chain links TRBV6-5 to TRBJ1-1, with 7 bases aligning to TRBD1. The CDR3 loop spans 12 amino acids. J lost 7 bases, V lost 5 bases, and 4 bases had no gene match. In germline, CDR1 is MNHEY, CDR2 SVGAGI. CDR3 protein: CASSRGQLEAFF. The CDR3 DNA reads TGTGCCAGCAGTCGGGGACAGCTTGAAGCTTTCTTT.

The chain carries TRBV28 and TRBJ2-7; 7 nucleotides align to TRBD1. Germline V lookup: CDR1 MDHEN, CDR2 SYDVKM. Losses at the gene ends were 3 bases for V and 3 bases for J; bases not matched to a gene: 5. The CDR3 is 14 residues long. CDR3 protein: CASSFEGAIYEQYF. DNA of the CDR3: TGTGCCAGCAGTTTTGAGGGGGCAATCTACGAGCAGTACTTC.

The chain uses TRBV7-8 and TRBJ2-7, with 7 bases identical to TRBD2. This CDR3 is 15 amino acids long. Germline CDR1 and CDR2: SGHVS and FQNEAQ. J was trimmed by 1 base and V by 0 bases; bases with no gene match: 3. The CDR3 is CASSLAWGGSYEQYF. As DNA, the CDR3 is TGTGCCAGCAGCTTAGCGTGGGGAGGGTCCTACGAGCAGTACTTC.

In this sample, this clone turned up a few times. V is TRBV10-2 and J is TRBJ1-1; 7 bases fit TRBD1. The trim removed 2 bases at V and 6 bases at J, leaving 9 bases unmatched. In germline, CDR1 is WSHSY, CDR2 SAAADI. The CDR3 is 15 residues long. The CDR3 sequence is CASSEVVGQMAEAFF. In DNA form, the CDR3 reads TGCGCCAGCAGTGAGGTAGTGGGACAGATGGCTGAAGCTTTCTTT.

Only one count was recorded for this clone. V is TRBV28 and J is TRBJ1-1; possibly TRBD1 for D (5 bases). This CDR3 region has 13 residues. Germline loops: CDR1 MDHEN, CDR2 SYDVKM. Deletions cut 5 bases from V and 3 bases from J, with 10 bases between. CDR3 nucleotides: TGTGCCAGCAGTGAAGGGGAGGACACTGAAGCTTTCTTT. As protein: CASSEGEDTEAFF.

V usage is TRBV19 and J usage is TRBJ1-2, with 8 bases lining up with TRBD1. The trim removed 9 bases at V and 3 bases at J, leaving 12 bases unmatched. The germline CDR1 and CDR2 sequences are LNHDA and SQIVND (reference sequence). The CDR3 is made up of 15 amino acids. CDR3 DNA sequence: TGTGCCAGCAACTCGGACAGGGCAAATCACTATGGCTACACCTTC. Its protein is CASNSDRANHYGYTF. The full variable domain, with the rest looked up from reference TRBV19 and TRBJ1-2, is DGGITQSPKYLFRKEGQNVTLSCEQNLNHDAMYWYRQDPGQGLRLIYYSQIVNDFQKGDIAEGYSVSREKKESFPLTVTSAQKNPTAFYLCASNSDRANHYGYTFGSGTRLTVV.